In this sample, the clone carrying this TCR beta chain turned up a few times. The data were obtained in a study of regulatory T cells in long-lasting Graves disease. Arm-PCR with iRepertoire HTBI primers amplified the CDR3 regions for these TCR beta libraries. Each CDR3 protein is one row after TCRdb ran MiXCR on the multiplex PCR reads. In the table there are about 430,000 distinct CDR3 sequences, approximately 22% of which are singletons. Specified time point: persistent/refractory GD, antithyroid drugs over 5 years with positive TRAb. RNA isolated from PBMCs was used to make the TCR library. V dropped 5 bases and J dropped 3 bases, with 12 bases sitting between them. Per the germline V gene, CDR1 is PRHDT and CDR2 is FYEKMQ (reference sequence). This CDR3 region has 14 residues.

The clonotype originates from a female donor with Graves disease. V gene TRBV13 combines with J gene TRBJ2-3; possible D gene TRBD1, 6 bases. The sample here was peripheral blood mononuclear cells (PBMCs), taken when the disease was refractory, from a patient treated with antithyroid drugs. The DNA of the CDR3 is TGTGCCAGCAGCCCGACGCAGGGGACAGATACGCAGTATTTT. It translates to CASSPTQGTDTQYF.